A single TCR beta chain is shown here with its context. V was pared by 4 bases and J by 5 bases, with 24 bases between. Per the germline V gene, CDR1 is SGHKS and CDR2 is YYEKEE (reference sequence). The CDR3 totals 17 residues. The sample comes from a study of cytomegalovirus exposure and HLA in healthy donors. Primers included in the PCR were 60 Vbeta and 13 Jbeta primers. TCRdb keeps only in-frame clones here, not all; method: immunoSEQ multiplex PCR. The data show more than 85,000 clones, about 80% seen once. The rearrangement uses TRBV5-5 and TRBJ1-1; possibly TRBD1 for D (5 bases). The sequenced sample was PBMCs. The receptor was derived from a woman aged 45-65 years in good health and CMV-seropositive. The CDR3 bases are TGTGCCAGCAGCCTCGCGGCGGTAGGGGCGCGTAAAACTGAAGCTTTCTTT. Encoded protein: CASSLAAVGARKTEAFF.